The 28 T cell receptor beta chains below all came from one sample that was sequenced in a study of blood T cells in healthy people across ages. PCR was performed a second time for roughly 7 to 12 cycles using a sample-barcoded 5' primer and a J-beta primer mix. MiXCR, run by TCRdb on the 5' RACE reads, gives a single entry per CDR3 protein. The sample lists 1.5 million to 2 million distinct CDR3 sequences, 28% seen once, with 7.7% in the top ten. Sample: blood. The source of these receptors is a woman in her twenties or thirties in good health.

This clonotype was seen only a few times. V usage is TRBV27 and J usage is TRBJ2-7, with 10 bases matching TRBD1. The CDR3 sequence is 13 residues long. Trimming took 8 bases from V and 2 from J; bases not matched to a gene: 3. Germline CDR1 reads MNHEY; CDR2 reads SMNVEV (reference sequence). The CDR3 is CASGTGAPYEQYF. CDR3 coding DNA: TGTGCCAGCGGGACAGGGGCCCCCTACGAGCAGTACTTC.

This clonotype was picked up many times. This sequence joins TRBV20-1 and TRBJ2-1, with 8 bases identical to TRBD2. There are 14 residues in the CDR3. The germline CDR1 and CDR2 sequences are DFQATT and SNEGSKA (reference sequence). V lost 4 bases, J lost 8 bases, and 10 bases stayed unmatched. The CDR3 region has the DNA TGCAGTGCTAACCCCGGGGGGGCTTGGGATGAGCAGTTCTTC. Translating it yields CSANPGGAWDEQFF.

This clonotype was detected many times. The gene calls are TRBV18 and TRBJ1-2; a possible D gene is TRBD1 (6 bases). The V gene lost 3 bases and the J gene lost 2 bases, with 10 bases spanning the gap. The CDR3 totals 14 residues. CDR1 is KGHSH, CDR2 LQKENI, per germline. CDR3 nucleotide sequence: TGTGCCAGCTCACCTCAGGGGACCAACTATGGCTACACCTTC. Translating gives CASSPQGTNYGYTF.

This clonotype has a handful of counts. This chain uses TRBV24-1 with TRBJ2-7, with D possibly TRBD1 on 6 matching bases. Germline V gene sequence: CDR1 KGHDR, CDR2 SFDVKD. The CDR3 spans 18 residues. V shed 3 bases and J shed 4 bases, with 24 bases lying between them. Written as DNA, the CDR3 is TGTGCCACCAGTGATAGGAGACACGCTACTCAGGGGCATTACGAGCAGTACTTC. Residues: CATSDRRHATQGHYEQYF.

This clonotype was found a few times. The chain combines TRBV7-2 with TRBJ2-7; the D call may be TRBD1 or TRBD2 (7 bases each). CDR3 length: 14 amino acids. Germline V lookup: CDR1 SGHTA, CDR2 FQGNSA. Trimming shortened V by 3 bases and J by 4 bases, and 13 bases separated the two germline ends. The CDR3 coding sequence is TGTGCCAGCAGCTTCCAGGGGGGGGAGTACGAGCAGTACTTC. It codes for CASSFQGGEYEQYF.

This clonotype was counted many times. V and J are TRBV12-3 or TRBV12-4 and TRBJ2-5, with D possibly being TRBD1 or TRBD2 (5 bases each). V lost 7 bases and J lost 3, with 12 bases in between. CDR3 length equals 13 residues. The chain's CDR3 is CASTLGPKETQYF. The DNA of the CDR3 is TGTGCCAGCACCCTGGGACCCAAAGAGACCCAGTACTTC.

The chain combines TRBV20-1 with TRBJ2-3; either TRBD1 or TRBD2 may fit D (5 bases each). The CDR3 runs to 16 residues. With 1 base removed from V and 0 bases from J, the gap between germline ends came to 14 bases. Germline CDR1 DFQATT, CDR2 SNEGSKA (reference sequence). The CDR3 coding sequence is TGCAGTGCTAGAGCCGGGGCAGACTCTAGCACAGATACGCAGTATTTT. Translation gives CSARAGADSSTDTQYF.

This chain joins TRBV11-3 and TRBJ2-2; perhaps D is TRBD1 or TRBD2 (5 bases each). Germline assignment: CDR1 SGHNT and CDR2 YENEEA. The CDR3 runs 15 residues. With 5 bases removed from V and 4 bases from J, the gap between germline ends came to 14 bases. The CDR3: CASSNAGAPTGELFF. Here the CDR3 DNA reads TGTGCCAGCAGCAATGCCGGGGCGCCCACCGGGGAGCTGTTTTTT.

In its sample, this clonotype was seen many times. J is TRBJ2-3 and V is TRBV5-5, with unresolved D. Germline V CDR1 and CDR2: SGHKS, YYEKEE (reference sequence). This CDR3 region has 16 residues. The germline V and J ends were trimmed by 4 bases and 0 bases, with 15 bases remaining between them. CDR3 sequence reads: CASSIRTATSTDTQYF. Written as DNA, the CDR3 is TGTGCCAGCAGCATCCGGACCGCTACTAGCACAGATACGCAGTATTTT. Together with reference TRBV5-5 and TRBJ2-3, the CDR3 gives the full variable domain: DAGVTQSPTHLIKTRGQQVTLRCSPISGHKSVSWYQQVLGQGPQFIFQYYEKEERGRGNFPDRFSARQFPNYSSELNVNALLLGDSALYLCASSIRTATSTDTQYFGPGTRLTVL.

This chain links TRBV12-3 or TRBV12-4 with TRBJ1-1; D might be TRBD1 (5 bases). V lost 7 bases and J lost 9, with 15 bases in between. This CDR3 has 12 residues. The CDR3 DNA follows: TGTGCCAGCACCTATACACAGGTTAAAGCTTTCTTT. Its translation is CASTYTQVKAFF.

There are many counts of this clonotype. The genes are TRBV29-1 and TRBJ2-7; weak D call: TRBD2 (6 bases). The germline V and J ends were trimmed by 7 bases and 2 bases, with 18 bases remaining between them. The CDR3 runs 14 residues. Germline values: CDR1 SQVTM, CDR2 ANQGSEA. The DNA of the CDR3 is TGCAGCGCCGTAGGTGGGAGGCCTACCTACGAGCAGTACTTC. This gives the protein CSAVGGRPTYEQYF.

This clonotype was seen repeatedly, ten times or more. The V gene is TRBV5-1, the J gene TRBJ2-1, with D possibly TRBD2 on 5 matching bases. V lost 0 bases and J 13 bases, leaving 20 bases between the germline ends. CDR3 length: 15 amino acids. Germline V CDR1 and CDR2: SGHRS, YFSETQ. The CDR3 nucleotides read TGCGCCAGCAGCTTGGAAGTTGGGTCGGGGTTACCCCAGTTCTTC. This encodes CASSLEVGSGLPQFF.

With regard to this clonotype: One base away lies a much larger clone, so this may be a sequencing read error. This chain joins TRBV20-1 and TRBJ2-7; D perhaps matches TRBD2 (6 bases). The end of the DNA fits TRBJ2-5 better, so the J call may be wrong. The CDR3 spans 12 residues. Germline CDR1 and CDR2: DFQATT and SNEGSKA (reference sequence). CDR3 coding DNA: TGCAGTGCTAACGCAGCGGGAGAGACCCAGTACTTC. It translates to CSANAAGETQYF.

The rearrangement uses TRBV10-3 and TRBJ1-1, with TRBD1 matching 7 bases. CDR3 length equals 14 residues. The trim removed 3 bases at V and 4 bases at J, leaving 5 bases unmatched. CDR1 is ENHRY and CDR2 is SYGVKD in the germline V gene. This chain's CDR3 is CAISDWAGGTEAFF. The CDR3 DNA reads TGTGCCATCAGTGATTGGGCAGGGGGCACTGAAGCTTTCTTT.

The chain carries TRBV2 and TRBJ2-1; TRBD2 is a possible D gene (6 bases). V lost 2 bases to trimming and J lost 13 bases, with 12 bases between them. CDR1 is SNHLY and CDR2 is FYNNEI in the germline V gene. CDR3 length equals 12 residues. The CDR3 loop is CASSEFSREQFF. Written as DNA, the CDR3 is TGTGCCAGCAGTGAATTCTCGCGGGAACAGTTCTTC.

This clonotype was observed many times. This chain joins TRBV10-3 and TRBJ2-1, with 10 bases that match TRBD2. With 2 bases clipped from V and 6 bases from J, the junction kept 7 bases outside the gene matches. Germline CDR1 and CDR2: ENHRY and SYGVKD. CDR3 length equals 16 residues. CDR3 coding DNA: TGTGCCATCAGTGAGCGGAGAGCGGGAGGGCCCAATGAGCAGTTCTTC. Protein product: CAISERRAGGPNEQFF.

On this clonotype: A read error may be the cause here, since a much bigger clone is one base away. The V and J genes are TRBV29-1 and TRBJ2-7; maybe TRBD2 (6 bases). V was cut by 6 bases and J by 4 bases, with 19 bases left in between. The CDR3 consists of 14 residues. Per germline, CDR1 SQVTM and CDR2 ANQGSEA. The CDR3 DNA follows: TGCAGCGTGATACCGGGAGAGGGTGGTTACGAGCAGTACTTC. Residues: CSVIPGEGGYEQYF.

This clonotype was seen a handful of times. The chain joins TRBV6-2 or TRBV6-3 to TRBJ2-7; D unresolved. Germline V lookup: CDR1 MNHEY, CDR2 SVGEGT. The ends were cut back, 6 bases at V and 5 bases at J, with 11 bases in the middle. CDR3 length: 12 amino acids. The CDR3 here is CASRELKNEQYF. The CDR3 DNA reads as TGTGCCAGCAGGGAGCTAAAAAACGAGCAGTACTTC.

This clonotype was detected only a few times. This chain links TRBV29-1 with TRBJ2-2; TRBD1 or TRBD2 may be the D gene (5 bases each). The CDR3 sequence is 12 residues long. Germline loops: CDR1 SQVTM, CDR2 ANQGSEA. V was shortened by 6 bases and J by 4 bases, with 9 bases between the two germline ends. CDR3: CSVPGPTGELFF. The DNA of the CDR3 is TGCAGCGTACCGGGACCCACCGGGGAGCTGTTTTTT.

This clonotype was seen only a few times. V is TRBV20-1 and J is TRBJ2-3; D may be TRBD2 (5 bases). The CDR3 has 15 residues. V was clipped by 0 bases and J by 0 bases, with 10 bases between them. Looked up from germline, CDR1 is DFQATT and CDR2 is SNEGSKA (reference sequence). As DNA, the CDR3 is TGCAGTGCTAGAGATCCCGGGGATAGCACAGATACGCAGTATTTT. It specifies CSARDPGDSTDTQYF.

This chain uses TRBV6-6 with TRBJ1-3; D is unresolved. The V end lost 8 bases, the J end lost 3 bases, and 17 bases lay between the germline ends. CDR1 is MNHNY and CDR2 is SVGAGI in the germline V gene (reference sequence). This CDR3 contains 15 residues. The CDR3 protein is CASYIGGTLGNTIYF. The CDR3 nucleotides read TGTGCCAGCTATATTGGAGGAACACTTGGAAACACCATATATTTT.

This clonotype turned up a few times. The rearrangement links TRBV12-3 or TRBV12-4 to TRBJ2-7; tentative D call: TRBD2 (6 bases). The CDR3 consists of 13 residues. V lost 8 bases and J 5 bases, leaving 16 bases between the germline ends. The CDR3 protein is CASSKGRRDEQYF. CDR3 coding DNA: TGTGCCAGCTCGAAAGGGAGGCGCGACGAGCAGTACTTC.

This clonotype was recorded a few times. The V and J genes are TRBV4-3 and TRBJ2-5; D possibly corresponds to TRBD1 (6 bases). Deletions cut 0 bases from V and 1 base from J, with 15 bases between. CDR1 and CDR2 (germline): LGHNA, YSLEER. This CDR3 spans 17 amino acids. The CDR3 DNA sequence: TGCGCCAGCAGCCAAGATCGGGTGGGGGCGATCCAAGAGACCCAGTACTTC. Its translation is CASSQDRVGAIQETQYF.

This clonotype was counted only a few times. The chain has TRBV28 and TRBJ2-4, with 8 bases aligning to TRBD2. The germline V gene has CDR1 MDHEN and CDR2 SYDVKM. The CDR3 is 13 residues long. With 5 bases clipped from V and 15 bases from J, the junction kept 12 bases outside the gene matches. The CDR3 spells CASSPHPGGGPYF. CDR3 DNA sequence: TGTGCCAGCAGTCCCCATCCCGGGGGGGGTCCGTACTTC.

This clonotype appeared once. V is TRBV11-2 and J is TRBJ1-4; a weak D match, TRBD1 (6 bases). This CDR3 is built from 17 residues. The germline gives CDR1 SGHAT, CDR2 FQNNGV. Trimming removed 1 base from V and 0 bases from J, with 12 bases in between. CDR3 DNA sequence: TGTGCCAGCAGCTTAGCGGGCAGGGGAGCAACTAATGAAAAACTGTTTTTT. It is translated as CASSLAGRGATNEKLFF.

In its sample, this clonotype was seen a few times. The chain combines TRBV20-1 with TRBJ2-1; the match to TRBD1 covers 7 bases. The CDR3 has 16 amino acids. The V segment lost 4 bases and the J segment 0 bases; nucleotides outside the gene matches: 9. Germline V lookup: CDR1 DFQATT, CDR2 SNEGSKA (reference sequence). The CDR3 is CSATTLTGNSYNEQFF. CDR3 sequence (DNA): TGCAGTGCTACCACCTTGACAGGGAACTCCTACAATGAGCAGTTCTTC.

CDR3 sequence reads: CASSQATSGSLYEQYF. CDR3 nucleotide sequence: TGCGCCAGCAGCCAGGCTACTAGCGGGAGCCTCTACGAGCAGTACTTC. V gene TRBV4-1 combines with J gene TRBJ2-7; 11 positions agree with TRBD2. CDR1 is MGHRA and CDR2 is YSYEKL in the germline V gene. This CDR3 is built from 16 residues. V trimming: 3 bases; J trimming: 3 bases; junction bases outside the gene matches: 7.

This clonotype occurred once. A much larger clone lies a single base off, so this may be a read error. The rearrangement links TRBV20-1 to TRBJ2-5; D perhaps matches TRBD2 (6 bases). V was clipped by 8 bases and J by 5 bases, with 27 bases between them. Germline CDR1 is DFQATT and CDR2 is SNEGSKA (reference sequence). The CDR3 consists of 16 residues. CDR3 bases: TGCAGTACCAATCCGCCGGGGGAGTTAGGTGGGGAGACCCAGTACTTC. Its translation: CSTNPPGELGGETQYF.